This T cell receptor beta chain was recovered during a study of T cell responses to AZD1222 COVID-19 vaccine. General observations from the study: Baseline seropositivity characterized only 5 or 6 AZD1222 recipients. All repertoire sampling was performed exclusively after the peak T cell response. Donor demographics were predominantly white British with a female majority; clonal diversity may be underestimated. Spike was spanned by vaccine-associated CD4 TCRs, with dominance at 160-218 and 743-854.

This table comes from immunoSEQ multiplex PCR, and its TCRdb copy is limited to in-frame clones, with some not included. The table shows 140,000 to 150,000 clones, with roughly 92% occurring only once. This clone was observed a single time. Its antigen is as yet unknown. Germline CDR1 is SGHRS and CDR2 is YFSETQ. V lost 4 bases to trimming and J lost 2 bases; unmatched junction nucleotides: 12. The CDR3 length is 17 residues. The rearrangement links TRBV5-1 to TRBJ2-1; 7 positions match TRBD2. The sample was peripheral blood, taken on day 0 of AZD1222 vaccination. The TCR originated in an adult in good health. The CDR3 reads CASSRRGSGPPYNEQFF. DNA for the CDR3: TGCGCCAGCAGCCGCCGGGGTAGCGGGCCCCCCTACAATGAGCAGTTCTTC.